The rows below give T cell receptor beta chains drawn from one sample of a study of T cell changes during pregnancy in multiple sclerosis. Clones were read by immunoSEQ multiplex PCR, and TCRdb kept only the in-frame ones, dropping some. Of 35,000 to 50,000 clones in the sample, 88% were seen once. The sequences come from CD4+ T cells from peripheral blood mononuclear cells, collected in the second trimester of pregnancy. The receptors here all came from a female donor with multiple sclerosis, enrolled in a pregnancy study. CDR3s include the opening cysteine and the closing phenylalanine or tryptophan. The order of the fields is clone size, D gene, J gene, V gene, CDR3 protein, CDR3 DNA. A D gene is named only where the DNA matches it firmly. Size is stated for part of the rows, as once, few or many counts, or as a class when the clone is expanded.

NA TRBD2 TRBJ2-3 TRBV6-4 CASSGLAGGTDTQYF TGTGCCAGCAGTGGACTAGCGGGAGGCACAGATACGCAGTATTTT
NA NA TRBJ1-1 TRBV9 CASSHVTGRALF TGTGCCAGCAGCCATGTGACGGGGAGGGCCCTCTTT
NA TRBD1 TRBJ2-7 TRBV11-3 CATSFGRQGVSYEQYF TGTGCGACCAGTTTTGGTCGACAGGGGGTGTCCTACGAGCAGTACTTC
NA NA TRBJ2-1 TRBV29-1 CSVGANREQFF TGCAGCGTTGGAGCGAATCGTGAGCAGTTCTTC
NA TRBD1 TRBJ2-2 TRBV29-1 CSVEGQGAGGELFF TGCAGCGTTGAAGGACAGGGGGCCGGCGGGGAGCTGTTTTTT
once NA TRBJ2-7 TRBV5-5 CASSLGTVGEQYF TGTGCCAGCAGCTTGGGGACAGTAGGCGAGCAGTACTTC
once TRBD1 TRBJ1-1 TRBV2 CASSPSGRNRGVGFF TGTGCCAGCAGCCCTTCGGGGCGGAACAGGGGGGTAGGTTTCTTT
NA TRBD1 TRBJ2-7 TRBV5-1 CASSGKQGHEQYF TGCGCCAGCAGCGGTAAACAGGGGCACGAGCAGTACTTC
NA NA TRBJ2-4 TRBV7-2 CASSLGPVKNIQYF TGTGCCAGCAGCTTAGGTCCAGTGAAAAACATTCAGTACTTC
NA NA TRBJ1-4 TRBV19 CASSSRLNEKLFF TGTGCCAGTAGTTCTCGACTTAATGAAAAACTGTTTTTT
NA NA TRBJ2-2 TRBV29-1 CSVKGVWRSTGTTPSDAGELFF TGCAGCGTTAAGGGGGTGTGGCGGTCGACCGGGACCACTCCTTCCGACGCCGGGGAGCTGTTTTTT
NA TRBD1 TRBJ2-3 TRBV7-2 CASSWGQGPTDTQYF TGTGCCAGCAGCTGGGGACAGGGACCCACAGATACGCAGTATTTT
NA NA TRBJ1-4 TRBV7-2 CASTVSGKPGEKLFF TGTGCCAGCACCGTCTCCGGGAAACCGGGTGAAAAACTGTTTTTT
once NA TRBJ2-2 TRBV10-3 CAISDPHRVGTGELFF TGTGCCATCAGTGACCCTCACAGGGTAGGCACCGGGGAGCTGTTTTTT
NA NA TRBJ1-5 TRBV11-2 CASSLDHGSGPQHF TGTGCCAGCAGCTTAGATCATGGTTCGGGGCCCCAGCATTTT
NA NA TRBJ2-3 TRBV29-1 CSVLRQATDTQYF TGCAGCGTTTTAAGACAGGCCACAGATACGCAGTATTTT
medium-sized NA TRBJ2-7 TRBV5-1 CASTAGAQNHEQYF TGCGCCAGCACCGCGGGGGCGCAAAACCACGAGCAGTACTTC
NA TRBD1 TRBJ2-6 TRBV10-3 CAIREPGTGEAGANVLTF TGTGCCATCAGGGAACCCGGGACAGGGGAAGCTGGGGCCAACGTCCTGACTTTC
NA NA TRBJ2-4 TRBV7-2 CASSPESWVGPGGIQYF TGTGCCAGCAGCCCAGAGAGTTGGGTAGGCCCCGGGGGCATTCAGTACTTC
NA TRBD1 TRBJ1-5 TRBV28 CASSYSDRGYQPQHF TGTGCCAGCAGTTACTCTGACAGGGGGTATCAGCCCCAGCATTTT
NA TRBD1 TRBJ2-2 TRBV4-1 CASSPRDSQFANTGELFF TGCGCCAGCAGCCCTCGGGACAGCCAGTTCGCGAACACCGGGGAGCTGTTTTTT
NA NA TRBJ2-4 TRBV9 CASSAISKNIQYF TGTGCCAGCAGCGCTATATCCAAAAACATTCAGTACTTC
NA NA TRBJ1-5 TRBV28 CASSLLGHNQPQHF TGTGCCAGCAGTTTACTTGGGCACAATCAGCCCCAGCATTTT
once TRBD2 TRBJ2-5 TRBV7-8 CASSLVLASGLAGETQYF TGTGCCAGCAGCTTAGTTCTGGCTAGCGGGCTCGCGGGGGAGACCCAGTACTTC
NA NA TRBJ1-1 TRBV11-3 CASSLDRVTEAFF TGTGCCAGCAGCTTAGACAGGGTCACTGAAGCTTTCTTT
NA NA TRBJ2-1 TRBV6-5 CASSYVDTSYNEQFF TGTGCCAGCAGTTACGTGGACACCTCCTACAATGAGCAGTTCTTC
few TRBD1 TRBJ2-5 TRBV6-1 CASTLSTGARETQYF TGTGCCAGCACTCTTTCGACAGGGGCACGCGAGACCCAGTACTTC
NA NA TRBJ2-7 TRBV20-1 CSAGHNYEQYF TGCAGTGCTGGACATAACTACGAGCAGTACTTC
NA NA TRBJ2-5 TRBV7-2 CASSRGSSETQYF TGTGCCAGCAGCCGGGGGAGTTCGGAGACCCAGTACTTC
NA NA TRBJ2-7 TRBV2 CASSELGPSEQYF TGTGCCAGCAGTGAATTGGGGCCAAGCGAGCAGTACTTC
NA NA TRBJ2-7 TRBV7-2 CASSFTFSEQYF TGTGCCAGCAGCTTCACCTTCAGCGAGCAGTACTTC
NA TRBD2 TRBJ2-3 TRBV4-3 CASSQDWTSGSSDTQYF TGCGCCAGCAGCCAAGACTGGACTAGCGGGAGTTCAGATACGCAGTATTTT
NA NA TRBJ2-3 TRBV27 CASSLGLHADTQYF TGTGCCAGCAGTTTGGGACTTCATGCAGATACGCAGTATTTT
once NA TRBJ1-4 TRBV27 CASRCTPGHLSTNEKLFF TGTGCCAGCAGATGCACCCCGGGACACCTTTCAACTAATGAAAAACTGTTTTTT
few TRBD1 TRBJ1-1 TRBV16 CASSERDRDTEAFF TGTGCCAGCAGCGAACGCGACAGGGACACTGAAGCTTTCTTT
NA TRBD1 TRBJ2-1 TRBV2 CASKDGTGNNEQFF TGTGCCAGCAAGGATGGGACAGGGAACAATGAGCAGTTCTTC
once TRBD2 TRBJ2-7 TRBV27 CASSFVAGDNEQYF TGTGCCAGCAGTTTCGTAGCGGGAGACAACGAGCAGTACTTC
once NA TRBJ2-2 TRBV10-3 CAISVGVEELFF TGTGCCATCAGTGTAGGGGTCGAGGAGCTGTTTTTT
NA TRBD1 TRBJ1-4 TRBV11-3 CASSLGDRGPEKLFF TGTGCCAGCAGCTTAGGGGACAGGGGGCCGGAAAAACTGTTTTTT
NA TRBD2 TRBJ2-1 TRBV5-4 CASAASGRANEQFF TGTGCCAGCGCGGCTAGCGGGAGGGCCAATGAGCAGTTCTTC
NA NA TRBJ2-2 TRBV6-5 CASRRGLSNTGELFF TGTGCCAGCAGGCGGGGACTCTCGAACACCGGGGAGCTGTTTTTT
NA NA TRBJ2-7 TRBV27 CASSHRGSVTSPSSYEQYF TGTGCCAGCAGTCACAGGGGGTCGGTGACTAGCCCAAGCTCCTACGAGCAGTACTTC
NA NA TRBJ2-1 TRBV11-3 CASSLGTGLNEQFF TGTGCCAGCAGCTTAGGAACAGGCCTCAATGAGCAGTTCTTC
NA NA TRBJ2-6 TRBV19 CASSIAGMSGANVLTF TGTGCCAGTAGTATAGCGGGGATGTCTGGGGCCAACGTCCTGACTTTC
NA NA TRBJ2-3 TRBV18 CASSPAGTDTQYF TGTGCCAGCTCCCCTGCAGGAACAGATACGCAGTATTTT
NA TRBD1 TRBJ1-4 TRBV2 CASGGQGAVEKLFF TGTGCCAGCGGGGGACAGGGGGCAGTCGAAAAACTGTTTTTT
once NA TRBJ1-5 TRBV11-2 CASSGSGDQPQHF TGTGCCAGCAGCGGCTCAGGGGATCAGCCCCAGCATTTT
NA TRBD1 TRBJ1-2 TRBV5-4 CASSPGQGRLLHYGYTF TGTGCCAGCAGCCCCGGACAGGGGCGCCTTCTTCACTATGGCTACACCTTC
few TRBD2 TRBJ2-3 TRBV18 CASSPPSGGPADTQYF TGTGCCAGCTCACCTCCGTCGGGAGGGCCGGCAGATACGCAGTATTTT
NA NA TRBJ2-4 TRBV4-3 CASSQELRGLDIQYF TGCGCCAGCAGCCAAGAGCTAAGAGGATTAGACATTCAGTACTTC
NA TRBD1 TRBJ1-3 TRBV29-1 CSVEDRGLNTIYF TGCAGCGTTGAAGACAGGGGGCTAAACACCATATATTTT
NA NA TRBJ2-1 TRBV5-6 CASSKLGGGPDEQFF TGTGCCAGCAGCAAGCTGGGGGGAGGCCCGGATGAGCAGTTCTTC
NA TRBD2 TRBJ2-7 TRBV2 CASSVASGASYEQYF TGTGCCAGCAGTGTGGCTAGCGGTGCCTCCTACGAGCAGTACTTC
NA TRBD2 TRBJ2-5 TRBV10-3 CAAAGTSGYQETQYF TGTGCCGCCGCAGGAACTAGCGGTTACCAAGAGACCCAGTACTTC
once TRBD2 TRBJ2-7 TRBV7-6 CASSYGLAGPYEQYF TGTGCCAGCAGCTATGGACTAGCGGGACCCTACGAGCAGTACTTC